The 3 T cell receptor beta chains below come from one sample, sequenced in a study of blood T cell repertoires in COVID-19 (dated by TCRdb to the early 2020s). Library construction relied on the immunoSEQ multiplex PCR assay. TCRdb provides this immuneACCESS table in a form limited to in-frame rearrangements. Some clones are lacking; in checked studies, under half of them reflect an unresolved V gene, and why the rest are absent is not known. The sample profile shows approximately 270,000 clones; around 85% of them were found once. The leading ten clones occupy more than 7% of the sample. Specimen: peripheral blood. The receptors come from a man older than 75 with acute or convalescent COVID-19.

V is TRBV11-3 and J is TRBJ2-5; TRBD1 aligns across 7 bases. J gave up 3 bases and V 5 bases, and 6 bases lay outside the gene matches. Germline V gene data show CDR1 as SGHNT and CDR2 as YENEEA. This CDR3 contains 14 residues. The CDR3 DNA is TGTGCCAGCAGCGTACGGGACAGCAAAGAGACCCAGTACTTC. It yields the protein CASSVRDSKETQYF.

This clone has a single count. The chain links TRBV5-1 to TRBJ2-3, with 9 bases lining up with TRBD2. The V segment lost 4 bases and the J segment 0 bases; nucleotides outside the gene matches: 6. Germline V gene data show CDR1 as SGHRS and CDR2 as YFSETQ. The CDR3 runs to 16 residues. In nucleotides, the CDR3 is TGCGCCAGCAGCATGGGACTAGCCGAGAGCACAGATACGCAGTATTTT. Protein product: CASSMGLAESTDTQYF.

The CDR3 is CASSLAVQTGGEAQFF. CDR3 DNA sequence: TGTGCCAGCAGCTTGGCCGTACAGACAGGGGGCGAAGCTCAGTTCTTC. This chain links TRBV5-4 with TRBJ2-1; 10 nucleotides line up with TRBD1. Germline V CDR1 and CDR2: SGHNT, YYREEE (reference sequence). The length of the CDR3 is 16 residues. After removal of 0 bases from V and 13 bases from J, the junction contained 13 bases not matched to a gene. Variable domain in full (rest from reference TRBV5-4 and TRBJ2-1): ETGVTQSPTHLIKTRGQQVTLRCSSQSGHNTVSWYQQALGQGPQFIFQYYREEENGRGNFPPRFSGLQFPNYSSELNVNALELDDSALYLCASSLAVQTGGEAQFFGPGTRLTVL.